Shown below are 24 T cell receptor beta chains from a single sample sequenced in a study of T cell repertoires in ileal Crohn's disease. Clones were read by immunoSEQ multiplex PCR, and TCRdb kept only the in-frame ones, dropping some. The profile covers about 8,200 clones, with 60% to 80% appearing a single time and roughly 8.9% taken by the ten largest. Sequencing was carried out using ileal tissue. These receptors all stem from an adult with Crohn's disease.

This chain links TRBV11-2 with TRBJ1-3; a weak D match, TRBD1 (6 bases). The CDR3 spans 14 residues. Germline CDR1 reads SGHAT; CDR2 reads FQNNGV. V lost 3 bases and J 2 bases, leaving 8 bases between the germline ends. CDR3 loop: CASSLPGAGNTIYF. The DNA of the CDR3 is TGTGCCAGCAGCTTGCCAGGGGCTGGAAACACCATATATTTT.

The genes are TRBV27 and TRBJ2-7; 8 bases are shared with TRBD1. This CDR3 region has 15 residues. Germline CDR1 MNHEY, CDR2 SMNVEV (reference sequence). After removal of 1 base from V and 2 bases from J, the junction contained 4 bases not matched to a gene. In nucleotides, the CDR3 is TGTGCCAGCAGTTTATTCGACAGGGGACCCTACGAGCAGTACTTC. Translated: CASSLFDRGPYEQYF.

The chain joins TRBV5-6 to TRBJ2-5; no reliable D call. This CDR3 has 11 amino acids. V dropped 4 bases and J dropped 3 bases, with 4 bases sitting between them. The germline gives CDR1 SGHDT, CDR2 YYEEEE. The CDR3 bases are TGTGCCAGCAGCCGAGAAGAGACCCAGTACTTC. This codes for CASSREETQYF.

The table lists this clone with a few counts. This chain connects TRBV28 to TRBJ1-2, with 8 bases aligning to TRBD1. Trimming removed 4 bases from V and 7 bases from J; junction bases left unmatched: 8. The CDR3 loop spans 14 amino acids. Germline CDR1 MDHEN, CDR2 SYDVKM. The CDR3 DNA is TGTGCCAGCAGTTCCCGACAGGGGTGGGGTGGCTACACCTTC. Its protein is CASSSRQGWGGYTF.

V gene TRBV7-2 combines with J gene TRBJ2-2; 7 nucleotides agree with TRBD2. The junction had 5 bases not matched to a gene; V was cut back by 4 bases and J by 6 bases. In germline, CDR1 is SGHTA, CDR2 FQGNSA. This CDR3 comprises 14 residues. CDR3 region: CASSSLRGAGELFF. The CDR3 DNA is TGTGCCAGCAGCTCTCTTCGGGGGGCCGGGGAGCTGTTTTTT.

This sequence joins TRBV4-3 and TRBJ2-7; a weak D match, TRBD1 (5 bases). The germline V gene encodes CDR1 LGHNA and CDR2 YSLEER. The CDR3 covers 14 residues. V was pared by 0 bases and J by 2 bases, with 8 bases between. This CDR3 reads CASSQEAGPYEQYF. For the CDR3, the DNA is TGCGCCAGCAGCCAAGAGGCAGGGCCCTACGAGCAGTACTTC.

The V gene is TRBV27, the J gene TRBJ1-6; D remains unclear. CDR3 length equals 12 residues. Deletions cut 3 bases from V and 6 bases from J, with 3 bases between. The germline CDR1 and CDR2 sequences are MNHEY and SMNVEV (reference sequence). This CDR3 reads CASSFSNSPLHF. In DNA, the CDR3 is TGTGCCAGCAGTTTCAGTAATTCACCCCTCCACTTT.

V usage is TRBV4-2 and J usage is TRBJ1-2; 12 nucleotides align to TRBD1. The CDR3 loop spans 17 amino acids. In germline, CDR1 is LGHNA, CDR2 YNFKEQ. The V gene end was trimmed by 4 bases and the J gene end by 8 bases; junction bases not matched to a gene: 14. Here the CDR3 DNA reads TGTGCCAGCAGCCCCAGGGACAGGGGGCGCGTCCCTAGAGGCTACACCTTC. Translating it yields CASSPRDRGRVPRGYTF.

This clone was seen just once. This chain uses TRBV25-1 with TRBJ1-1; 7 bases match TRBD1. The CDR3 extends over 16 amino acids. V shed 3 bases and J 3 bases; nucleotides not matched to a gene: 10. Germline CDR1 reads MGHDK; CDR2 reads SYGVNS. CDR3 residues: CASSDTTGARDTEAFF. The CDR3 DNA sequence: TGTGCCAGCAGTGACACAACAGGGGCGCGTGACACTGAAGCTTTCTTT.

CDR3 DNA: TGTGCCACCAGCAGATCCGACTCCTCGGGTCGAAATGAGCAGTTCTTC. Its translation is CATSRSDSSGRNEQFF. The chain couples TRBV15 to TRBJ2-1; unclear D gene. V lost 2 bases and J 7 bases, leaving 18 bases between the germline ends. This CDR3 comprises 16 residues. CDR1 LNHNV and CDR2 YYDKDF come from the germline V gene (reference sequence).

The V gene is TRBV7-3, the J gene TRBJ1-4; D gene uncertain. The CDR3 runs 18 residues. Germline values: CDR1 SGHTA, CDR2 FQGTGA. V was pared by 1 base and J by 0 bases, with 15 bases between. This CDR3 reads CASSLRGGIGATNEKLFF. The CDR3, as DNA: TGTGCCAGCAGCTTAAGAGGAGGGATCGGGGCAACTAATGAAAAACTGTTTTTT.

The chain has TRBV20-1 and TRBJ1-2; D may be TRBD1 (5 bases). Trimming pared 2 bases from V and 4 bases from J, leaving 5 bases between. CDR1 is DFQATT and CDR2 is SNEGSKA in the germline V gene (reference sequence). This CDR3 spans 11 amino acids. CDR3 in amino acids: CSARQGYGYTF. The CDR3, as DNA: TGCAGTGCTAGACAGGGCTATGGCTACACCTTC.

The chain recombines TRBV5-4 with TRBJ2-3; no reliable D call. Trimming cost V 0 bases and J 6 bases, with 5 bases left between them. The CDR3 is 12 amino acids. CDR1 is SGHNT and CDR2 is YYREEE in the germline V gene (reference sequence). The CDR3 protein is CASSLAGDTQYF. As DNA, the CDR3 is TGTGCCAGCAGCTTGGCCGGGGATACGCAGTATTTT.

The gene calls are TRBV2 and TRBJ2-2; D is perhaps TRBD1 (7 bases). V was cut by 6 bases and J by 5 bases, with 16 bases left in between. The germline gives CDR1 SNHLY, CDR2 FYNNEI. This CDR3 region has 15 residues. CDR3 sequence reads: CASSEYRGGTGELFF. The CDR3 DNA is TGTGCCAGCAGCGAATACAGGGGAGGTACCGGGGAGCTGTTTTTT.

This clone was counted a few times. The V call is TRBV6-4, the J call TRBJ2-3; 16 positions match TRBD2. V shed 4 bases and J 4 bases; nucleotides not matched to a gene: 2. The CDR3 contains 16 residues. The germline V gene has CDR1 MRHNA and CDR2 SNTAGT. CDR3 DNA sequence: TGTGCCAGCAGTGGGGGACTAGCGGGGGGGCCAGATACGCAGTATTTT. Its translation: CASSGGLAGGPDTQYF.

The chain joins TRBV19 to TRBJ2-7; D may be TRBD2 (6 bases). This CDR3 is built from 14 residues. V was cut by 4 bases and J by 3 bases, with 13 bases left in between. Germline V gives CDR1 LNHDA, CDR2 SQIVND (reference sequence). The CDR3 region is CASSKPGLIYEQYF. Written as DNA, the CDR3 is TGTGCCAGTAGTAAACCGGGACTGATCTACGAGCAGTACTTC.

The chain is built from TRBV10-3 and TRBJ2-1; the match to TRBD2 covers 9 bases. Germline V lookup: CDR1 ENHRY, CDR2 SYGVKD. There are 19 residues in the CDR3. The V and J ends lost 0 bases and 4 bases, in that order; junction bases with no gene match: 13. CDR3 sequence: CAISESPPGLAGMYNEQFF. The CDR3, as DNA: TGTGCCATCAGTGAGTCCCCCCCGGGGCTAGCGGGGATGTACAATGAGCAGTTCTTC.

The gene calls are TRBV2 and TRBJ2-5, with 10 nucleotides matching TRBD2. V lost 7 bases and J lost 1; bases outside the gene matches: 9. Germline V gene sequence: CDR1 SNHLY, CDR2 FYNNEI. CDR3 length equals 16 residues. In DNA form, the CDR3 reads TGTGCCAGCACCCCTGGGGTAGCGGGGGGCCAAGAGACCCAGTACTTC. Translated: CASTPGVAGGQETQYF.

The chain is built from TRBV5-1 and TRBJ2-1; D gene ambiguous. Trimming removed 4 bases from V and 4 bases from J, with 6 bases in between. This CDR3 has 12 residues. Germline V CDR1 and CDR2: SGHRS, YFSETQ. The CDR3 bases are TGCGCCAGCAGCCGAGATTACAATGAGCAGTTCTTC. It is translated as CASSRDYNEQFF.

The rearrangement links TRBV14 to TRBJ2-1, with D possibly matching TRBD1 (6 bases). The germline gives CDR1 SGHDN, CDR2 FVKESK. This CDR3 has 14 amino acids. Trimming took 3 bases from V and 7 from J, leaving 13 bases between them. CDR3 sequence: CASSQNRVRNEQFF. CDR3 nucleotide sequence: TGTGCCAGCAGCCAGAACAGGGTGAGGAATGAGCAGTTCTTC.

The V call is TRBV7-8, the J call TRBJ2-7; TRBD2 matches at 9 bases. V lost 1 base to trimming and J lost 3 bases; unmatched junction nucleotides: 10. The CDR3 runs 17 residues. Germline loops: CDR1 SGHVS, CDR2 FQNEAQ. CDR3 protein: CASSLGGYSGGVYEQYF. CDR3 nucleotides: TGTGCCAGCAGCTTAGGCGGATATAGCGGGGGAGTCTACGAGCAGTACTTC.

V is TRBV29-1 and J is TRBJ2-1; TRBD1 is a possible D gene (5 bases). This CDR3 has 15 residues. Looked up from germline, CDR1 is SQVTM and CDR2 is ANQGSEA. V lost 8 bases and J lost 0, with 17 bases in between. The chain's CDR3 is CSLTGDPSSYNEQFF. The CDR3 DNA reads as TGCAGCCTTACAGGCGATCCAAGCTCCTACAATGAGCAGTTCTTC.

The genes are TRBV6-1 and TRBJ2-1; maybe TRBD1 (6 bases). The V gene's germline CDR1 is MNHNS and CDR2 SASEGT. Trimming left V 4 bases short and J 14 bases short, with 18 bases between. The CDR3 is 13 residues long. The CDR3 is CASSVFPGTQEFF. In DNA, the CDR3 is TGTGCCAGCAGTGTTTTTCCCGGGACACAGGAGTTCTTC.

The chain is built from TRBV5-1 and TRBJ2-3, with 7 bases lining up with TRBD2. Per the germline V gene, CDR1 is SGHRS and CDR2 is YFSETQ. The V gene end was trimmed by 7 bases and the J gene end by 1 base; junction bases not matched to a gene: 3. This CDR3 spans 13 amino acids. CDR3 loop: CASAGVGTDTQYF. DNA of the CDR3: TGCGCCAGCGCGGGGGTCGGCACAGATACGCAGTATTTT.